This TCR beta chain was identified in a study of blood T cell repertoires in COVID-19 (dated by TCRdb to 2020 to 2022). At the level of the whole study: Collaborator samples came from the United States, Italy and Spain and covered acute and convalescent phases of COVID-19. Sample metadata almost always included a de-identified subject ID, COVID-19 status, age in years and sex. A freely available public database, intended as a resource for researchers studying the immune response to SARS-CoV-2, is where the repertoires were released. Where HLA class I and class II types were available, the types were taken from metadata supplied by the sample provider, not from assay-based typing. Samples came from the ongoing ImmuneRACE study (first 160 participants) plus 1,254 subjects from 6 global collaborators. The prospective study material was composed of cDNA or gDNA derived from T cells, B-cell-depleted T cells, or PBMCs. Deeply sampled blood TCRbeta repertoires from subjects exposed to, actively infected with, or recovered from COVID-19 were included in the dataset.

A word on this clone: Its cognate antigen has yet to be identified. The record has no base qualities; no much larger clone is one base away.

Whole blood was collected in K2EDTA tubes by collaborating institutions according to the institutions' own protocols. For TCRbeta analysis, collaborators shipped samples as frozen whole blood, isolated PBMCs, or DNA extracted from either of those sample types. The CDR3 runs 13 amino acids, cysteine and phenylalanine included. The DNA shown is the 39-base CDR3, in frame from base 1. The germline V gene sets CDR1 to SGHVS and CDR2 to FQNEAQ. V drops 5 bases and J drops 6 bases, leaving 8 bases in between. TCRbeta CDR3 regions were amplified from genomic DNA using the immunoSEQ Assay, a bias-controlled multiplex PCR. On the study's bioinformatics: Within the assay, amplification of reference gene primers was used to estimate how many nucleated cells each sample contained. To quantify the absolute abundance of each unique TCRbeta CDR3 rearrangement, sequence reads were collapsed and filtered. For each sample, productive Simpson clonality was calculated as the square root of Simpson's diversity index over productive rearrangements. TCRdb took this table from immuneACCESS and kept in-frame rearrangements with V and J called. Such tables lack part of the clones; where checked against another copy, unresolved V genes explain under half of the gap, and the rest is unexplained. That table supplies the V and J calls and clone size; D and trimming were determined from the DNA. A total of hundreds of thousands of clones appear in this sample, around four fifths of them only once. The ten biggest clones cover roughly 8% of the sample.

General study outcomes and caveats: Clinical and demographic metadata were provided uncurated, with the amount varying by source and participant.

The TCR was taken from a woman aged 50 to 60 with acute or convalescent COVID-19. Sequences were obtained from peripheral blood. Recombination linked TRBV7-8 to TRBJ1-6; the D gene lacks a confident call. The CDR3 reads as follows: CASSTSGNSPLHF. In nucleotide form, the sequence is TGTGCCAGCAGCACTTCGGGTAATTCACCCCTCCACTTT.